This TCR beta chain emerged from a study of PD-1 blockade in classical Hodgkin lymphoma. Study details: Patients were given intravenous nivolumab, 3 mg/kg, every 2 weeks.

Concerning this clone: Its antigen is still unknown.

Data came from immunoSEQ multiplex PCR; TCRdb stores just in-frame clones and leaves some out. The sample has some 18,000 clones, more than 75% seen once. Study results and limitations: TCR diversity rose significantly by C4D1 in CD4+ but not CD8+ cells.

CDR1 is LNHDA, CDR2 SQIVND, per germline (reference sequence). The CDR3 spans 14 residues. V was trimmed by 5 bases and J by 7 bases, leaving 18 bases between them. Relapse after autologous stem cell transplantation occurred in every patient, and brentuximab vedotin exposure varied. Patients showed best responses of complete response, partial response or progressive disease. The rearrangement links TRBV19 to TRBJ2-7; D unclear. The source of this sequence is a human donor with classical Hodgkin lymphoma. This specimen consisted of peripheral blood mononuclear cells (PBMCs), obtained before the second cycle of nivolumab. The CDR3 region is CASSYRWALGEQYF. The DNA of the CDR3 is TGTGCCAGTAGTTATCGGTGGGCCCTGGGGGAGCAGTACTTC.